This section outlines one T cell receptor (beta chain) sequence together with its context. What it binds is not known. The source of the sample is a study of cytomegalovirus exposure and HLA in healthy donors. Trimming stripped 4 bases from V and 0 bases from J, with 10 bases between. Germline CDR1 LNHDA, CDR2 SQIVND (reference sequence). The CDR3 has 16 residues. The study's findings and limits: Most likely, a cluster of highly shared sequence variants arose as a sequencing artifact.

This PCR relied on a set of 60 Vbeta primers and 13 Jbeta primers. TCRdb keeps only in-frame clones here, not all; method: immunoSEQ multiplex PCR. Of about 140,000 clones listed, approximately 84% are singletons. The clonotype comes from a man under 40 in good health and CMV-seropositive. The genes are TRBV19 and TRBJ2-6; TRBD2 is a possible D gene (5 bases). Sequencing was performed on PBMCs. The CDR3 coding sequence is TGTGCCAGTAGTACCCCAGGACTCTCTGGGGCCAACGTCCTGACTTTC. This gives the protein CASSTPGLSGANVLTF.